This entry describes one T cell receptor (beta chain). Germline-derived CDR1 and CDR2 are WNHNN and SYGVQD (reference sequence). V lost 3 bases and J lost 2, with 11 bases in between. The CDR3 totals 14 residues. Per the original data handling: Using reference gene primer amplification, nucleated cell counts were estimated. Here immunoSEQ multiplex PCR was the method, and the copy in TCRdb shows in-frame clones only, minus some. D and trimming come from the DNA, and the V and J calls and clone size come from that table. The table records some 500,000 clones, roughly 90% of them present only once. These data are taken from a study of blood T cell repertoires in COVID-19. Study background: In each case, the material was cDNA or gDNA derived from T cells, B-cell-depleted T cells, or PBMCs.

Allocation to cohorts depended on clinical history reported by the participants. Sequences were obtained from PBMCs or T cells enriched from blood (not recorded which). This TCR was recovered from a woman aged 40 to 50 who had recovered from COVID-19. The chain is built from TRBV10-1 and TRBJ2-7; TRBD2 might be the D (6 bases). The CDR3 here is CASSDQRVAYEQYF. In DNA form, the CDR3 reads TGCGCCAGCAGTGACCAGCGGGTGGCCTACGAGCAGTACTTC.